The 4 T cell receptor beta chains listed next were all sequenced from one sample in a study of blood T cell repertoires in COVID-19. TCRdb keeps only in-frame clones here, not all; method: immunoSEQ multiplex PCR. The table records over 250,000 clones, roughly 91% of them present only once. Sequencing input: PBMCs or T cells enriched from blood (not recorded which). The receptors here all came from a middle-aged man who had recovered from COVID-19.

The V call is TRBV3-1 (or the pseudogene TRBV3-2), the J call TRBJ2-3; D perhaps matches TRBD1 (5 bases). This CDR3 has 15 residues. In germline, CDR1 is LGHDT, CDR2 YNNKEL (reference sequence). V lost 2 bases, J lost 3 bases, and 12 bases lay in between. The CDR3 spells CASSQRTTGTDTQYF. The CDR3 DNA sequence: TGTGCCAGCAGCCAAAGGACAACTGGGACAGATACGCAGTATTTT.

The count of this clone is one. J is TRBJ2-5 and V is TRBV19; no reliable D call. Between the trimmed V and J ends, which lost 6 bases and 5 bases, there was a span of 19 bases. Germline CDR1 reads LNHDA; CDR2 reads SQIVND (reference sequence). This CDR3 is 15 amino acids long. This CDR3 reads CASSVMLARIETQYF. CDR3 coding DNA: TGTGCCAGTAGCGTGATGCTTGCGCGGATCGAGACCCAGTACTTC.

The J gene is TRBJ2-1, the V gene TRBV15, with a tentative D call TRBD2 (6 bases). The CDR3 contains 16 residues. V was pared by 5 bases and J by 3 bases, with 17 bases between. CDR1 is LNHNV, CDR2 YYDKDF, per germline (reference sequence). The CDR3 region has the DNA TGTGCCACCAGCCAAGCGAGGGACTGGATCTACAATGAGCAGTTCTTC. Protein: CATSQARDWIYNEQFF.

The chain recombines TRBV3-1 (or the pseudogene TRBV3-2) with TRBJ1-2; no firm D call. V lost 0 bases, J lost 13 bases, and 18 bases lay in between. Germline V gene data show CDR1 as LGHDT and CDR2 as YNNKEL (reference sequence). CDR3 length: 14 residues. The CDR3 sequence is CASSQDPVGYSSTF. Here the CDR3 DNA reads TGTGCCAGCAGCCAAGATCCCGTTGGGTACAGCAGCACCTTC.